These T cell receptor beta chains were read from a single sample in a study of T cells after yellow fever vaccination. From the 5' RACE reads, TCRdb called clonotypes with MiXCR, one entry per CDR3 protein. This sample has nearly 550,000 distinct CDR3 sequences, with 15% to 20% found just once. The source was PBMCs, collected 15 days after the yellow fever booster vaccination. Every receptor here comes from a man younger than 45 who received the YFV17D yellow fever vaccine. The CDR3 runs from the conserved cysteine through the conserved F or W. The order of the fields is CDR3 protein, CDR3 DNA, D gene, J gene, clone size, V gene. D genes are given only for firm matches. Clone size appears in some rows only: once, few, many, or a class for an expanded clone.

CASSYSTGGYTF | TGTGCCAGCAGTTACTCGACAGGGGGCTACACCTTC | TRBD1 | TRBJ1-2 | - | TRBV6-5
CASSLDRLNYGYTF | TGTGCCAGCAGTCTGGACAGATTAAACTATGGCTACACCTTC | - | TRBJ1-2 | - | TRBV7-2
CSVRDSSGTSGLEQYF | TGCAGCGTTCGGGACAGCTCCGGGACTAGCGGTTTGGAGCAGTACTTC | TRBD2 | TRBJ2-7 | - | TRBV29-1
CASRPRGTSGRRVVETQYF | TGTGCCAGCCGCCCCCGGGGGACTAGCGGGAGGAGGGTTGTGGAGACCCAGTACTTC | TRBD2 | TRBJ2-5 | few | TRBV5-6
CASSLDDYGYTF | TGCGCCAGCAGCTTGGACGACTATGGCTACACCTTC | - | TRBJ1-2 | few | TRBV5-1
CASSSRQETQYF | TGTGCCAGCAGTTCGAGGCAAGAGACCCAGTACTTC | - | TRBJ2-5 | - | TRBV6-5
CASSLGLAGHEQYF | TGTGCCAGCAGCTTAGGGCTAGCGGGCCACGAGCAGTACTTC | TRBD2 | TRBJ2-7 | - | TRBV7-2
CASSPAVNNEQFF | TGTGCCAGCAGTCCCGCAGTGAACAATGAGCAGTTCTTC | - | TRBJ2-1 | many | TRBV6-6
CSASRRGGQTQYF | TGCAGTGCTAGTCGCAGGGGGGGGCAGACCCAGTACTTC | - | TRBJ2-5 | - | TRBV20-1
CASSYSEGAILGGELFF | TGTGCCAGCAGTTACTCGGAGGGAGCAATTCTCGGAGGGGAGCTGTTTTTT | - | TRBJ2-2 | few | TRBV6-5
CASSAGVNTDTQYF | TGCGCCAGCAGCGCCGGGGTAAACACAGATACGCAGTATTTT | - | TRBJ2-3 | many | TRBV5-1
CASSFPGATGELFF | TGTGCCAGCAGCTTCCCGGGAGCAACCGGGGAGCTGTTTTTT | - | TRBJ2-2 | - | TRBV7-9
CASSLDPVTGELFF | TGCGCCAGCAGCTTGGACCCAGTCACCGGGGAGCTGTTTTTT | - | TRBJ2-2 | few | TRBV5-1
CATSGTDNSPLHF | TGTGCGACCAGCGGGACAGATAATTCACCCCTCCACTTT | TRBD1 | TRBJ1-6 | - | TRBV11-2
CAWSVGTTGNTIYF | TGTGCCTGGAGTGTCGGGACTACTGGAAACACCATATATTTT | - | TRBJ1-3 | - | TRBV30
CASSLVAAGTGELFF | TGTGCCAGCAGCTTAGTGGCGGCAGGGACCGGGGAGCTGTTTTTT | - | TRBJ2-2 | few | TRBV7-8
CSARDQGTTKKHTQYF | TGCAGTGCTAGAGATCAAGGGACTACGAAAAAGCATACGCAGTATTTT | TRBD2 | TRBJ2-3 | - | TRBV20-1